This T cell receptor beta chain was found in a study of OX40 agonist ivuxolimab in advanced cancers. This CDR3 comprises 15 residues. Germline CDR1 is SNHLY and CDR2 is FYNNEI. V shed 5 bases and J shed 6 bases, with 17 bases lying between them. Measured with immunoSEQ multiplex PCR; TCRdb has only the in-frame clones, and not every one. The sample includes about 84,000 clones, approximately 90% seen only once; the top ten take 0.15% to 0.2%. The source of this sequence is an adult with an advanced solid tumor such as melanoma, head and neck, liver or kidney cancer. The source material was CD4+ or CD8+ T cells sorted from blood, sampled in a trial of the OX40 agonist ivuxolimab. V gene TRBV2 combines with J gene TRBJ2-1, with a possible D match to TRBD1 (7 bases). CDR3 loop: CASSQTGAGGNEQFF. The CDR3 DNA reads TGTGCCAGCAGTCAAACAGGGGCCGGGGGCAATGAGCAGTTCTTC. The complete variable domain, with remaining parts taken from reference TRBV2 and TRBJ2-1, reads EPEVTQTPSHQVTQMGQEVILRCVPISNHLYFYWYRQILGQKVEFLVSFYNNEISEKSEIFDDQFSVERPDGSNFTLKIRSTKLEDSAMYFCASSQTGAGGNEQFFGPGTRLTVL.